The clone carrying this TCR beta chain appeared many times. Its antigen is undetermined. Germline V CDR1 and CDR2: SGHVS, FQNEAQ. V was cut by 5 bases and J by 12 bases, with 16 bases left in between. CDR3 length: 13 residues. This sample was taken from a study of blood T cells in healthy people across ages. Study observations and caveats: Shifts in expanded clonotypes may have been confounded by donor CMV status, which was unknown.

Primers used in a second PCR of about 6 to 11 cycles were a sample-barcoded 5' primer and a J-beta primer mix. Every sample gave at least 3 million paired-end reads containing CDR3. MiXCR, run by TCRdb on the 5' RACE reads, gives a single entry per CDR3 protein. The table records some 930,000 distinct CDR3 sequences, 25% to 30% of them present only once. The same sample was also used in a study of T cells of mothers and their children. Per that paper: Five or six children and their three healthy Caucasian mothers were the donors.

The sequence was collected from a woman in her forties in good health. The sequencing input was blood. V usage is TRBV7-8 and J usage is TRBJ1-4, with D possibly matching TRBD1 (6 bases). The CDR3 DNA follows: TGTGCCAGCAGCGCAGGACAGCAAAGGGAACTGTTTTTT. Amino acid sequence: CASSAGQQRELFF.